This TCR beta chain is from a study of PD-L1 blockade in urothelial cancer. Across the whole study: Blood drawn 3 weeks (second dose) and 6 weeks after treatment start was analyzed. Findings and caveats of the study: Durable-benefit patients showed greater tumor-associated blood clone expansion at 3 weeks.

Germline V lookup: CDR1 MNHNS, CDR2 SASEGT. The length of the CDR3 is 19 residues. With 3 bases clipped from V and 2 bases from J, the junction kept 11 bases outside the gene matches. Time point reported: pretreatment peripheral blood. Concerning this clone itself: What it binds is not known.

Each PCR had synthetic TCR analog templates added to it as a spike-in. Libraries were prepared by immunoSEQ multiplex PCR; TCRdb keeps only in-frame clonotypes and omits some of them. The data contain tens of thousands of clones, roughly 77% of them singletons. The sequence was collected from a man between 65 and 80 years old with urothelial cancer. J is TRBJ1-5 and V is TRBV6-1, with 12 nucleotides matching TRBD1. The sample in question was PBMCs, obtained around atezolizumab (anti-PD-L1) treatment. The CDR3 nucleotides are TGTGCCAGCAGTGACGGGGACAGGGGGCGCCTTCCAGGCAATCAGCCCCAGCATTTT. Its translation: CASSDGDRGRLPGNQPQHF.